This T cell receptor beta chain was sequenced during a study of control samples from healthy donors and cancer patients. V lost 6 bases to trimming and J lost 0 bases, with 12 bases between them. CDR1 and CDR2 from the germline V gene are MNHNY and SVGAGI (reference sequence). The CDR3 loop spans 15 amino acids. Assay: immunoSEQ multiplex PCR; the TCRdb copy retains only in-frame clones and omits some. The data show over 150,000 clones, about 94% seen once. The chain links TRBV6-6 to TRBJ2-4, with TRBD1 as a possible D gene (6 bases). The sequencing sample was made of blood. This clonotype was sampled from a man between 40 and 49 years old in good health. CDR3 sequence reads: CASRQQGIAKNIQYF. The CDR3 bases are TGTGCCAGCAGACAACAGGGAATAGCCAAAAACATTCAGTACTTC.